This entry lists 30 T cell receptor beta chains sequenced from one sample in a study of blood T cell repertoires in COVID-19. Assay used: immunoSEQ multiplex PCR; TCRdb lists only in-frame clones, some missing. This repertoire shows about 100,000 clones, 85% to 95% found once; its top ten account for 4.5% to 6%. The sequenced sample was peripheral blood. These receptors all stem from a man aged 50-60 years with active COVID-19.

The J gene is TRBJ2-7, the V gene TRBV28; 9 bases align to TRBD2. Germline V gives CDR1 MDHEN, CDR2 SYDVKM. The CDR3 is made up of 16 amino acids. Trimming removed 5 bases from V and 0 bases from J; junction bases left unmatched: 8. The CDR3 DNA sequence: TGTGCCAGCAGTATGACTAGCGGACCTTACTCCTACGAGCAGTACTTC. Translated: CASSMTSGPYSYEQYF.

The gene calls are TRBV11-2 and TRBJ2-1, with 8 bases matching TRBD2. The J segment lost 5 bases and the V segment lost 5 bases, leaving 11 bases of the junction unmatched. The CDR3 is 16 amino acids. The germline V gene encodes CDR1 SGHAT and CDR2 FQNNGV. The CDR3 is CASSPIGGRTNNEQFF. As DNA, the CDR3 is TGTGCCAGCAGCCCAATTGGCGGGAGGACTAACAATGAGCAGTTCTTC.

This chain links TRBV19 with TRBJ1-2; D not certain. V lost 3 bases, J lost 4 bases, and 9 bases lay in between. Germline V CDR1 and CDR2: LNHDA, SQIVND (reference sequence). The CDR3 is 13 amino acids. The CDR3, as DNA: TGTGCCAGTAGTATGCGATCTTCCTATGGCTACACCTTC. Translated: CASSMRSSYGYTF.

The chain uses TRBV5-1 and TRBJ2-1; D perhaps matches TRBD2 (6 bases). V gave up 2 bases and J gave up 0 bases, with 9 bases separating them. The CDR3 has 15 amino acids. The germline gives CDR1 SGHRS, CDR2 YFSETQ. The CDR3 region has the DNA TGCGCCAGCAGCTTTGGCGGGACCTCCTACAATGAGCAGTTCTTC. It yields the protein CASSFGGTSYNEQFF.

The chain couples TRBV28 to TRBJ1-3, with 9 bases fitting TRBD1. V lost 5 bases to trimming and J lost 7 bases; unmatched junction nucleotides: 12. The CDR3 is 16 residues long. Germline values: CDR1 MDHEN, CDR2 SYDVKM. The CDR3 coding sequence is TGTGCCAGCAGTCCCGCGGGACAGGGCTCTACCAACACCATATATTTT. Its translation is CASSPAGQGSTNTIYF. Drawing the rest from reference TRBV28 and TRBJ1-3, the complete variable domain is DVKVTQSSRYLVKRTGEKVFLECVQDMDHENMFWYRQDPGLGLRLIYFSYDVKMKEKGDIPEGYSVSREKKERFSLILESASTNQTSMYLCASSPAGQGSTNTIYFGEGSWLTVV.

V is TRBV5-1 and J is TRBJ1-2, with 12 positions matching TRBD1. Germline CDR1 reads SGHRS; CDR2 reads YFSETQ. The J segment lost 6 bases and the V segment lost 5 bases, leaving 5 bases of the junction unmatched. The CDR3 is made up of 14 amino acids. This CDR3 reads CASSPGTGGDGYTF. In DNA, the CDR3 is TGCGCCAGCAGTCCCGGGACAGGGGGCGATGGCTACACCTTC.

The chain carries TRBV27 and TRBJ2-3; perhaps TRBD1 as D (6 bases). This CDR3 is built from 16 residues. Germline CDR1 is MNHEY and CDR2 is SMNVEV (reference sequence). The ends were cut back, 7 bases at V and 4 bases at J, with 21 bases in the middle. This CDR3 is CASTPYGLQGSDTQYF. The CDR3 nucleotides read TGTGCCAGCACCCCCTACGGACTTCAGGGGTCAGATACGCAGTATTTT.

This clone was detected once. The chain employs TRBV11-2 and TRBJ1-1, with D hard to call. Germline CDR1 is SGHAT and CDR2 is FQNNGV. The CDR3 has 13 residues. Trimming took 1 base from V and 5 from J, leaving 8 bases between them. CDR3 coding DNA: TGTGCCAGCAGCTTAGGAGGAGAGACTGAAGCTTTCTTT. Translated, it gives CASSLGGETEAFF.

J is TRBJ2-5 and V is TRBV29-1, with D uncertain. This CDR3 has 12 amino acids. Trimming removed 5 bases from V and 5 bases from J, with 12 bases in between. Germline V gives CDR1 SQVTM, CDR2 ANQGSEA. The CDR3 spells CSVMISQETQYF. CDR3 in DNA: TGCAGCGTTATGATATCTCAGGAGACCCAGTACTTC.

CDR3 sequence: CASSYSLAGAYEQYF. In DNA form, the CDR3 reads TGTGCCAGCAGTTACTCGTTAGCGGGAGCCTACGAGCAGTACTTC. The J gene is TRBJ2-7, the V gene TRBV6-2 or TRBV6-3, with 9 bases identical to TRBD2. The V gene end was trimmed by 0 bases and the J gene end by 2 bases; junction bases not matched to a gene: 2. Germline CDR1 and CDR2: MNHEY and SVGEGT. The CDR3 sequence is 15 residues long.

This chain links TRBV18 with TRBJ1-1, with 7 bases aligning to TRBD1. The CDR3 is made up of 13 amino acids. After removal of 3 bases from V and 4 bases from J, the junction contained 2 bases not matched to a gene. The germline V gene encodes CDR1 KGHSH and CDR2 LQKENI. CDR3 nucleotides: TGTGCCAGCTCACCTGCAGGGGGCACTGAAGCTTTCTTT. Protein: CASSPAGGTEAFF.

J is TRBJ1-2 and V is TRBV6-5; 8 bases match TRBD1. V lost 2 bases, J lost 5 bases, and 7 bases stayed unmatched. Germline loops: CDR1 MNHEY, CDR2 SVGAGI. This CDR3 has 15 residues. CDR3 sequence reads: CASSYGQGALYGYTF. DNA of the CDR3: TGTGCCAGCAGTTACGGGCAGGGGGCGCTTTATGGCTACACCTTC.

The chain recombines TRBV28 with TRBJ2-7; maybe TRBD2 (6 bases). The CDR3 is 13 amino acids. The ends were cut back, 7 bases at V and 2 bases at J, with 12 bases in the middle. Germline V gene lookup returns CDR1 MDHEN and CDR2 SYDVKM. The CDR3 protein is CASNGGPTYEQYF. The CDR3 nucleotides are TGTGCCAGCAATGGAGGGCCTACCTACGAGCAGTACTTC.

This chain uses TRBV2 with TRBJ2-7; D may be TRBD1 (6 bases). Trimming cost V 7 bases and J 3 bases, with 16 bases left between them. CDR1 SNHLY and CDR2 FYNNEI come from the germline V gene. The CDR3 has 14 residues. Here the CDR3 reads CASTSLGHVYEQYF. Written as DNA, the CDR3 is TGTGCCAGCACCTCTTTGGGACACGTCTACGAGCAGTACTTC.

This rearrangement joins TRBV5-1 to TRBJ2-2; no definite D call. The CDR3 is 14 amino acids. Germline CDR1 reads SGHRS; CDR2 reads YFSETQ. V was cut by 1 base and J by 4 bases, with 8 bases left in between. The CDR3 reads CASSLSTTTGELFF. CDR3 in DNA: TGCGCCAGCAGCTTGTCAACAACCACCGGGGAGCTGTTTTTT.

The genes are TRBV30 and TRBJ2-1; D perhaps matches TRBD1 (6 bases). This CDR3 has 14 residues. Germline CDR1 is GTSNPN and CDR2 is SVGIG (reference sequence). V was pared by 4 bases and J by 2 bases, with 12 bases between. The CDR3 bases are TGTGCCTGGAACCGGGACACCACCTACAATGAGCAGTTCTTC. Protein: CAWNRDTTYNEQFF.

V is TRBV5-5 and J is TRBJ1-6, with 9 nucleotides matching TRBD1. Trimming took 1 base from V and 8 from J; bases not matched to a gene: 7. CDR3 length: 16 amino acids. CDR1 and CDR2 (germline): SGHKS, YYEKEE (reference sequence). The CDR3 sequence: CASSLLGQGGDSPLHF. The DNA of the CDR3 is TGTGCCAGCAGCTTGCTGGGACAGGGTGGAGATTCACCCCTCCACTTT.

The chain uses TRBV3-1 (or the pseudogene TRBV3-2) and TRBJ2-1, with TRBD2 matching 10 bases. CDR1 and CDR2 from the germline V gene are LGHDT and YNNKEL (reference sequence). With 4 bases clipped from V and 5 bases from J, the junction kept 14 bases outside the gene matches. This CDR3 region has 18 residues. The CDR3 DNA follows: TGTGCCAGCAGCCTAATACCGGGGACGAGCGGGAGGGACAATGAGCAGTTCTTC. Amino acid sequence: CASSLIPGTSGRDNEQFF.

The V and J genes are TRBV29-1 and TRBJ1-2; TRBD1 might be the D (6 bases). V lost 1 base and J 6 bases, leaving 15 bases between the germline ends. This CDR3 region has 14 residues. The V gene's germline CDR1 is SQVTM and CDR2 ANQGSEA. This CDR3 is CSVEGVRGANGYTF. The CDR3 DNA follows: TGCAGCGTTGAAGGGGTGCGGGGGGCGAATGGCTACACCTTC. Full variable domain (rest looked up from reference TRBV29-1 and TRBJ1-2): SAVISQKPSRDICQRGTSLTIQCQVDSQVTMMFWYRQQPGQSLTLIATANQGSEATYESGFVIDKFPISRPNLTFSTLTVSNMSPEDSSIYLCSVEGVRGANGYTFGSGTRLTVV.

This chain joins TRBV28 and TRBJ2-3; D perhaps matches TRBD2 (6 bases). Germline CDR1 MDHEN, CDR2 SYDVKM. Trimming took 7 bases from V and 0 from J, leaving 14 bases between them. The CDR3 is 15 residues long. The CDR3 region has the DNA TGTGCCAGCAACCCCACGGGGACTAGCACAGATACGCAGTATTTT. As protein: CASNPTGTSTDTQYF.

The chain couples TRBV28 to TRBJ2-2; D is possibly TRBD1 (5 bases). Germline CDR1 MDHEN, CDR2 SYDVKM. This CDR3 is 12 amino acids long. Trimming pared 6 bases from V and 7 bases from J, leaving 9 bases between. CDR3 region: CASRLDSGELFF. The CDR3 coding sequence is TGTGCCAGCAGGCTAGACAGCGGGGAGCTGTTTTTT.

V and J are TRBV28 and TRBJ2-5; 11 bases fit TRBD2. J gave up 2 bases and V 5 bases, and 4 bases lay outside the gene matches. Germline assignment: CDR1 MDHEN and CDR2 SYDVKM. This CDR3 is built from 15 residues. Here the CDR3 reads CASSPRTSGQETQYF. Written as DNA, the CDR3 is TGTGCCAGCAGTCCCCGGACTAGCGGGCAAGAGACCCAGTACTTC.

J is TRBJ2-7 and V is TRBV10-3; perhaps TRBD1 as D (5 bases). Germline-derived CDR1 and CDR2 are ENHRY and SYGVKD. This CDR3 is 14 amino acids long. Deletions cut 2 bases from V and 5 bases from J, with 13 bases between. The CDR3 DNA reads as TGTGCCATCAGTGAGGGGGCGACAGCGAACGAGCAGTACTTC. Protein sequence: CAISEGATANEQYF.

This clone was detected only once. The rearrangement joins TRBV29-1 to TRBJ2-5; possibly TRBD2 for D (5 bases). The CDR3 has 14 residues. The germline V gene encodes CDR1 SQVTM and CDR2 ANQGSEA. V lost 7 bases and J 1 base, leaving 16 bases between the germline ends. The CDR3 loop is CSAGQGGAQETQYF. CDR3 coding DNA: TGCAGCGCCGGGCAAGGAGGAGCCCAAGAGACCCAGTACTTC.

V usage is TRBV30 and J usage is TRBJ1-1; TRBD1 matches 8 bases. There are 12 residues in the CDR3. Germline assignment: CDR1 GTSNPN and CDR2 SVGIG (reference sequence). The V gene end was trimmed by 5 bases and the J gene end by 8 bases; junction bases not matched to a gene: 7. The CDR3 DNA reads as TGTGCCTGGGGAAAACAGGGGGTCGAAGCTTTCTTT. Encoded protein: CAWGKQGVEAFF.

This chain connects TRBV28 to TRBJ2-7, with D possibly TRBD2 on 6 matching bases. CDR1 MDHEN and CDR2 SYDVKM come from the germline V gene. The CDR3 totals 14 residues. V shed 3 bases and J shed 2 bases, with 11 bases lying between them. CDR3 in amino acids: CASSLVEGTYEQYF. The CDR3 DNA is TGTGCCAGCAGTTTGGTGGAGGGTACCTACGAGCAGTACTTC.

This clone was seen more than once but under ten times. This chain joins TRBV18 and TRBJ1-1; 8 positions agree with TRBD1. The CDR3 contains 14 residues. Germline V gene lookup returns CDR1 KGHSH and CDR2 LQKENI. V was clipped by 2 bases and J by 1 base; unmatched bases: 0. The CDR3 coding sequence is TGTGCCAGCTCACCAGGGACAGGGAACACTGAAGCTTTCTTT. Translation gives CASSPGTGNTEAFF.

The rearrangement uses TRBV19 and TRBJ1-5; 8 bases agree with TRBD1. The junction had 5 bases not matched to a gene; V was cut back by 6 bases and J by 1 base. CDR3 length: 15 residues. From germline, CDR1 is LNHDA and CDR2 SQIVND (reference sequence). The CDR3 bases are TGTGCCAGTAGCGACAGGGGAGGCAGCAATCAGCCCCAGCATTTT. It specifies CASSDRGGSNQPQHF.

The chain is built from TRBV28 and TRBJ1-5, with D tentatively TRBD1 (6 bases). The V end lost 5 bases, the J end lost 6 bases, and 20 bases lay between the germline ends. Germline lookup yields CDR1 MDHEN and CDR2 SYDVKM. The CDR3 sequence is 16 residues long. CDR3 in amino acids: CASSREAGASGQPQHF. In DNA form, the CDR3 reads TGTGCCAGCAGTCGCGAGGCGGGGGCGTCAGGTCAGCCCCAGCATTTT.

The chain joins TRBV28 to TRBJ1-4; maybe TRBD1 (6 bases). V was cut by 6 bases and J by 7 bases, with 12 bases left in between. The CDR3 consists of 13 residues. CDR1 and CDR2 from the germline V gene are MDHEN and SYDVKM. The CDR3 is CASRIGQTEKLFF. The CDR3 DNA sequence: TGTGCCAGCAGAATTGGACAGACTGAAAAACTGTTTTTT.